This T cell receptor (beta chain) was sequenced during a study of identifying expanded T cells in peripheral blood. Per the germline V gene, CDR1 is LNHDA and CDR2 is SQIVND (reference sequence). CDR3 length equals 15 residues. Trimming shortened V by 5 bases and J by 5 bases, and 18 bases separated the two germline ends. During the collection period, no donor immune events like infections were recorded. Points from the study as a whole: Across healthy donors, higher total template counts meant significantly greater approximately two-week count variance. Technical replicates showed about 1.1 changed clones; around two weeks approximately 16; four weeks 19.

The protocol was immunoSEQ multiplex PCR, while the TCRdb copy is restricted to in-frame clones and leaves out a portion. In the table there are about 78,000 clones, around four fifths of which are singletons. A remark on this clone: Its specificity is not known.

The TCR sequence derives from a person aged 18 to 75 in good health. The specimen was blood. V gene TRBV19 combines with J gene TRBJ2-5, with D unclear. As DNA, the CDR3 is TGTGCCAGTAGTGCGGCCCTGGATGTGGTCGAGACCCAGTACTTC. This gives the protein CASSAALDVVETQYF.